This T cell receptor (beta chain) was sequenced during a study of T cells in Graves' hyperthyroidism and ophthalmopathy. Amplification of TCR beta CDR3 regions used RNA as the template. Researchers ran a first-round RT-PCR on the TCR CDR3 using the HTBI primer set. MiXCR, run by TCRdb on the multiplex PCR reads, gives a single entry per CDR3 protein. The data show hundreds of thousands of distinct CDR3 sequences, with around 15% seen just once and roughly a tenth held by the top ten. When ophthalmopathy did not progress within 18 months, Graves' hyperthyroidism was considered stable. Reasons for excluding patients were uncontrolled infection, other autoimmune disease, pregnancy or lactation. This clonotype has at least ten counts. Sample: blood. The TCR comes from a woman between 18 and 29 years old with Graves' hyperthyroidism.

Here the CDR3 reads CASSYSGGVPYEQFF. DNA of the CDR3: TGTGCCAGCAGTTATAGCGGGGGGGTCCCATATGAGCAGTTCTTC. The chain couples TRBV27 to TRBJ2-1, with 11 bases lining up with TRBD2. The CDR3 has 15 amino acids. The V gene's germline CDR1 is MNHEY and CDR2 SMNVEV (reference sequence). The V segment lost 4 bases and the J segment 8 bases; nucleotides outside the gene matches: 7.